Sequencing of this TCR beta chain was carried out in a study of cytomegalovirus exposure and HLA in healthy donors. Study results and caveats: In an earlier analysis, about 87% or about 30%: the productive usage of most TCR beta V segments. It was only CMV serostatus that was available as immune exposure information. TRBV6-2, TRBV6-3 and some other V segments were unresolvable in 87-base-pair reads.

Both 60 Vbeta primers and 13 Jbeta primers went into the PCR. The data were produced by immunoSEQ multiplex PCR, yet TCRdb's version contains in-frame clones alone and is incomplete. The table shows roughly 130,000 clones, with 61% occurring only once. V lost 0 bases to trimming and J lost 2 bases, with 11 bases between them. This CDR3 is built from 15 residues. Germline loops: CDR1 MNHEY, CDR2 SVGAGI. Comments on this clone: Its antigen is still unknown. Additional DNA sequences in this sample encode the identical CDR3.

This chain connects TRBV6-5 to TRBJ2-7, with D possibly being TRBD2 (6 bases). The sample taken for sequencing was PBMCs. This receptor was identified in a male donor in good health and CMV-seronegative. The CDR3 reads CASSYSRGRAYEQYF. In DNA form, the CDR3 reads TGTGCCAGCAGTTACTCTCGGGGGAGAGCCTACGAGCAGTACTTC.